These 24 T cell receptor beta chains were all obtained from the same sample, sequenced in a study of OX40 agonist ivuxolimab in advanced cancers. Using immunoSEQ multiplex PCR, the repertoire was profiled, and TCRdb retains in-frame clones only, with some absent. The repertoire has fewer than 85,000 clones, approximately 86% of them found once; the top ten carry 1.9%. Sample: CD4+ or CD8+ T cells sorted from blood, taken in a trial of the OX40 agonist ivuxolimab. The receptors shown here come from an adult with an advanced solid tumor such as melanoma, head and neck, liver or kidney cancer.

For this clone: The same CDR3 arises from other DNA sequences in this sample as well. The CDR3: CASSRTGDHYEQYF. In DNA, the CDR3 is TGTGCCAGTAGTAGGACAGGGGATCATTACGAGCAGTACTTC. V gene TRBV19 combines with J gene TRBJ2-7, with TRBD1 matching 9 bases. This CDR3 comprises 14 residues. Per germline, CDR1 LNHDA and CDR2 SQIVND (reference sequence). Unmatched junction bases numbered 5, after V lost 4 bases and J lost 4 bases. The full variable domain, in which reference TRBV19 and TRBJ2-7 provide the parts outside the CDR3, is DGGITQSPKYLFRKEGQNVTLSCEQNLNHDAMYWYRQDPGQGLRLIYYSQIVNDFQKGDIAEGYSVSREKKESFPLTVTSAQKNPTAFYLCASSRTGDHYEQYFGPGTRLTVT.

V is TRBV28 and J is TRBJ2-2; unclear D gene. Germline CDR1 is MDHEN and CDR2 is SYDVKM. The CDR3 is made up of 14 amino acids. V was pared by 3 bases and J by 7 bases, with 12 bases between. The CDR3 region has the DNA TGTGCCAGCAGTTTCGGGTCAGGCTTCGGGGAGCTGTTTTTT. It is translated as CASSFGSGFGELFF. Together with reference TRBV28 and TRBJ2-2, the CDR3 gives the full variable domain: DVKVTQSSRYLVKRTGEKVFLECVQDMDHENMFWYRQDPGLGLRLIYFSYDVKMKEKGDIPEGYSVSREKKERFSLILESASTNQTSMYLCASSFGSGFGELFFGEGSRLTVL.

DNA for the CDR3: TGTGCCAGCAGCTTAAATGATCAAAACATTCAGTACTTC. This translates into CASSLNDQNIQYF. The chain uses TRBV7-3 and TRBJ2-4; D is unclear. Germline CDR1 SGHTA, CDR2 FQGTGA. Between the trimmed V and J ends, which lost 1 base and 5 bases, there was a span of 6 bases. The CDR3 covers 13 residues.

The chain is built from TRBV4-2 and TRBJ1-2; 8 nucleotides match TRBD1. The CDR3 is 17 residues long. With V trimmed by 0 bases and J by 2 bases, 8 bases remained unmatched. Germline V CDR1 and CDR2: LGHNA, YNFKEQ. CDR3 in amino acids: CASSQEVQGAGNYGYTF. For the CDR3, the DNA is TGTGCCAGCAGCCAAGAAGTTCAGGGGGCAGGGAACTATGGCTACACCTTC.

The chain links TRBV6-1 to TRBJ1-1; 9 bases are shared with TRBD1. CDR3 length: 13 amino acids. Germline CDR1 and CDR2: MNHNS and SASEGT. V trimming: 6 bases; J trimming: 7 bases; junction bases outside the gene matches: 6. The CDR3 is CASRGGQGLEAFF. The CDR3 bases are TGTGCCAGCAGGGGGGGACAGGGCCTTGAAGCTTTCTTT.

The chain recombines TRBV19 with TRBJ2-2, with D hard to call. V lost 4 bases and J 2 bases, leaving 8 bases between the germline ends. The V gene's germline CDR1 is LNHDA and CDR2 SQIVND (reference sequence). The CDR3 sequence is 14 residues long. The DNA of the CDR3 is TGTGCCAGTAGTAGGACCGTTAACACCGGGGAGCTGTTTTTT. This gives the protein CASSRTVNTGELFF.

This rearrangement joins TRBV18 to TRBJ2-5, with 7 bases identical to TRBD1. Germline V gene data show CDR1 as KGHSH and CDR2 as LQKENI. V dropped 2 bases and J dropped 4; count of bases not matched to a gene: 10. The CDR3 consists of 16 residues. Here the CDR3 DNA reads TGTGCCAGCTCACCAGCGAACAGGGGCCGTGGAGAGACCCAGTACTTC. Amino acid sequence: CASSPANRGRGETQYF. The variable domain in full, completed from reference TRBV18 and TRBJ2-5, reads NAGVMQNPRHLVRRRGQEARLRCSPMKGHSHVYWYRQLPEEGLKFMVYLQKENIIDESGMPKERFSAEFPKEGPSILRIQQVVRGDSAAYFCASSPANRGRGETQYFGPGTRLLVL.

This clone has a handful of counts. This chain uses TRBV9 with TRBJ1-2; TRBD1 matches 10 bases. Trimming cost V 4 bases and J 4 bases; bases outside gene matches: 7. This CDR3 region has 15 residues. Germline V CDR1 and CDR2: SGDLS, YYNGEE. The CDR3 here is CASSIGQGGIYGYTF. DNA for the CDR3: TGTGCCAGCAGCATAGGACAGGGGGGGATCTATGGCTACACCTTC.

The rearrangement links TRBV7-3 to TRBJ2-3, with D unclear. V was pared by 6 bases and J by 0 bases, with 10 bases between. This CDR3 has 14 residues. Germline CDR1 and CDR2: SGHTA and FQGTGA. For the CDR3, the DNA is TGTGCCAGCAGAAGGACGCCTAGCACAGATACGCAGTATTTT. Amino acids: CASRRTPSTDTQYF.

The chain joins TRBV18 to TRBJ2-1; D perhaps matches TRBD2 (6 bases). The CDR3 is 15 residues long. From germline, CDR1 is KGHSH and CDR2 LQKENI. Trimming shortened V by 4 bases and J by 0 bases, and 10 bases separated the two germline ends. As DNA, the CDR3 is TGTGCCAGCTCACAACTAGCCCGCTCCTACAATGAGCAGTTCTTC. It codes for CASSQLARSYNEQFF.

This chain joins TRBV6-1 and TRBJ2-2, with TRBD2 identical over 7 bases. This CDR3 region has 14 residues. V lost 6 bases to trimming and J lost 3 bases; unmatched junction nucleotides: 4. From germline, CDR1 is MNHNS and CDR2 SASEGT. Written as DNA, the CDR3 is TGTGCCAGCAGCTGGGGAGGGTACACCGGGGAGCTGTTTTTT. Translation gives CASSWGGYTGELFF.

This sequence joins TRBV19 and TRBJ2-1; possible D gene TRBD1, 6 bases. The germline V gene encodes CDR1 LNHDA and CDR2 SQIVND (reference sequence). CDR3 length: 12 residues. The V gene lost 6 bases and the J gene lost 5 bases, with 8 bases spanning the gap. The CDR3 loop reads CASSQGHNEQFF. In DNA, the CDR3 is TGTGCCAGTAGCCAGGGGCACAATGAGCAGTTCTTC.

In its sample, this clone was seen a few times. This sequence joins TRBV19 and TRBJ2-7; 8 bases are shared with TRBD2. There are 13 residues in the CDR3. Germline CDR1 reads LNHDA; CDR2 reads SQIVND (reference sequence). V shed 6 bases, J shed 2 bases, and the junction held 3 bases outside the gene matches. As DNA, the CDR3 is TGTGCCAGTAGAAGCGGGAGTACCTACGAGCAGTACTTC. This sequence encodes CASRSGSTYEQYF.

The chain is built from TRBV6-1 and TRBJ2-7; 10 bases fit TRBD1. The CDR3 extends over 15 amino acids. Germline V gives CDR1 MNHNS, CDR2 SASEGT. V gave up 7 bases and J gave up 4 bases; unmatched junction bases: 10. The CDR3 sequence: CASTSNPGQGYEQYF. CDR3 bases: TGTGCCAGCACAAGTAATCCGGGACAGGGGTACGAGCAGTACTTC.

The chain is built from TRBV2 and TRBJ1-4, with 9 positions matching TRBD1. CDR3 size: 17 residues. V was clipped by 2 bases and J by 4 bases; unmatched bases: 8. Germline V lookup: CDR1 SNHLY, CDR2 FYNNEI. CDR3 nucleotide sequence: TGTGCCAGCAGTGAAAGGACAGGGGCGCGGGGTAATGAAAAACTGTTTTTT. Translation gives CASSERTGARGNEKLFF.

V and J are TRBV2 and TRBJ1-3, with D perhaps TRBD1 (6 bases). Germline V gives CDR1 SNHLY, CDR2 FYNNEI. CDR3 size: 18 residues. V gave up 5 bases and J gave up 0 bases, with 20 bases separating them. This CDR3 reads CASSPLPHRALSGNTIYF. CDR3 coding DNA: TGTGCCAGCAGTCCTCTCCCACACAGGGCTCTCTCTGGAAACACCATATATTTT.

The chain employs TRBV14 and TRBJ2-7; D gene unclear. The CDR3 extends over 15 amino acids. From germline, CDR1 is SGHDN and CDR2 FVKESK. V was shortened by 0 bases and J by 3 bases, with 12 bases between the two germline ends. As DNA, the CDR3 is TGTGCCAGCAGCCAAGAATTGCACAGCTTCTACGAGCAGTACTTC. Translating gives CASSQELHSFYEQYF.

The gene calls are TRBV15 and TRBJ2-5; D is uncertain. CDR3 length equals 14 residues. The germline CDR1 and CDR2 sequences are LNHNV and YYDKDF (reference sequence). V shed 0 bases and J shed 3 bases, with 8 bases lying between them. This CDR3 reads CATSRDRVEETQYF. The CDR3 DNA is TGTGCCACCAGCAGAGATCGGGTTGAAGAGACCCAGTACTTC.

This clone was detected a few times. The V gene is TRBV2, the J gene TRBJ2-5; the match to TRBD1 covers 9 bases. The CDR3 extends over 15 amino acids. Germline values: CDR1 SNHLY, CDR2 FYNNEI. Losses at the gene ends were 6 bases for V and 5 bases for J; bases not matched to a gene: 10. The CDR3 spells CASRTGTGKWETQYF. CDR3 nucleotides: TGTGCCAGCAGGACCGGGACAGGGAAATGGGAGACCCAGTACTTC.

This clone was detected only once. The chain is built from TRBV7-2 and TRBJ2-3, with 8 bases matching TRBD2. After removal of 10 bases from V and 0 bases from J, the junction contained 9 bases not matched to a gene. Looked up from germline, CDR1 is SGHTA and CDR2 is FQGNSA. This CDR3 comprises 15 residues. The CDR3 coding sequence is TGTGCCACAAGAACCGGGGGGGTTAGCACAGATACGCAGTATTTT. It translates to CATRTGGVSTDTQYF.

The J gene is TRBJ2-1, the V gene TRBV5-1; TRBD2 matches 10 bases. CDR1 and CDR2 (germline): SGHRS, YFSETQ. The CDR3 covers 15 residues. V lost 5 bases and J lost 2; bases outside the gene matches: 4. CDR3 in amino acids: CASRLGLAAYNEQFF. Here the CDR3 DNA reads TGCGCCAGCAGGTTAGGACTAGCGGCCTACAATGAGCAGTTCTTC.

The CDR3 DNA follows: TGCGCCAGCAGCCCGGGTCAGCTTGACGGCTACACCTTC. The encoded protein is CASSPGQLDGYTF. This rearrangement joins TRBV5-1 to TRBJ1-2; D gene unclear. Germline values: CDR1 SGHRS, CDR2 YFSETQ. V lost 4 bases, J lost 8 bases, and 15 bases lay in between. The CDR3 has 13 amino acids.

The chain employs TRBV11-3 and TRBJ1-1; D possibly corresponds to TRBD1 (6 bases). Trimming left V 5 bases short and J 13 bases short, with 20 bases between. The V gene's germline CDR1 is SGHNT and CDR2 YENEEA. The CDR3 loop spans 13 amino acids. CDR3 region: CASSHSPGGPFFF. DNA for the CDR3: TGTGCCAGCAGCCATTCCCCCGGGGGGCCCTTTTTCTTT.

The chain couples TRBV14 to TRBJ2-1, with TRBD1 identical over 10 bases. In germline, CDR1 is SGHDN, CDR2 FVKESK. V lost 5 bases and J lost 6; bases outside the gene matches: 10. This CDR3 spans 16 amino acids. CDR3 region: CASSAGAGQGSNEQFF. The CDR3 DNA reads TGTGCCAGCAGCGCGGGGGCGGGACAGGGGTCCAATGAGCAGTTCTTC.